This T cell receptor (beta chain) was found in a study of regulatory T cells in long-lasting Graves disease. Study background: Recently diagnosed Graves' patients had received antithyroid drugs for under 3 months.

Time point of the sample: newly diagnosed GD, antithyroid drugs for less than 3 months. There was RNA extracted from PBMCs, and the TCR library was made from it. iRepertoire HTBI primers and Arm-PCR of CDR3 regions built TCR beta libraries. TCRdb recomputed calls from the multiplex PCR reads with MiXCR, one row per CDR3 protein. The sample lists 500,000 to 700,000 distinct CDR3 sequences; roughly 15% were seen once. The same sample was also used in a study of T cells in Graves' hyperthyroidism and ophthalmopathy.

Specimen: peripheral blood mononuclear cells (PBMCs), collected at new diagnosis, from a patient treated with antithyroid drugs. The sequence was obtained from a woman aged 25 to 39 with Graves disease.

CDR3 DNA: TGTGCCAGCAGTTCCACTAGGAATACAGATACGCAGTATTTT. Translating gives CASSSTRNTDTQYF. The V call is TRBV27, the J call TRBJ2-3, with D possibly TRBD2 on 5 matching bases. This CDR3 spans 14 amino acids. Germline V CDR1 and CDR2: MNHEY, SMNVEV (reference sequence). V was shortened by 4 bases and J by 3 bases, with 11 bases between the two germline ends.